The sequence of this T cell receptor beta chain was determined in a study of blood T cells in healthy people across ages. The study, taken as a whole, reports: In older individuals, TCR beta diversity per million T cells was lower, falling roughly linearly with age. Researchers judged that diversity estimates from one million T cells fell short of true values.

Researchers isolated at least 7 million PBMCs per sample. Between the trimmed V and J ends, which lost 0 bases and 1 base, there was a span of 10 bases. The CDR3 is 15 residues long. Germline V gene data show CDR1 as SGHRS and CDR2 as YFSETQ. About this clonotype: Its antigen remains unknown.

Primed by a sample-barcoded 5' primer and a J-beta primer mix, a second PCR proceeded for roughly 6 to 12 cycles. Each of the cDNA molecules was tagged by a template-switch adaptor with 12 random nucleotides. TCRdb re-derived calls from the 5' RACE reads in MiXCR, one entry per CDR3 protein. The sample records approximately 1,000,000 distinct CDR3 sequences, roughly two fifths being singletons. The specimen was blood. This TCR was sampled from a man between 18 and 29 years old in good health. The chain recombines TRBV5-1 with TRBJ2-5; possibly TRBD1 for D (5 bases). The CDR3 bases are TGCGCCAGCAGCTTGGGGGGCCCAAGCCAAGAGACCCAGTACTTC. Protein product: CASSLGGPSQETQYF.